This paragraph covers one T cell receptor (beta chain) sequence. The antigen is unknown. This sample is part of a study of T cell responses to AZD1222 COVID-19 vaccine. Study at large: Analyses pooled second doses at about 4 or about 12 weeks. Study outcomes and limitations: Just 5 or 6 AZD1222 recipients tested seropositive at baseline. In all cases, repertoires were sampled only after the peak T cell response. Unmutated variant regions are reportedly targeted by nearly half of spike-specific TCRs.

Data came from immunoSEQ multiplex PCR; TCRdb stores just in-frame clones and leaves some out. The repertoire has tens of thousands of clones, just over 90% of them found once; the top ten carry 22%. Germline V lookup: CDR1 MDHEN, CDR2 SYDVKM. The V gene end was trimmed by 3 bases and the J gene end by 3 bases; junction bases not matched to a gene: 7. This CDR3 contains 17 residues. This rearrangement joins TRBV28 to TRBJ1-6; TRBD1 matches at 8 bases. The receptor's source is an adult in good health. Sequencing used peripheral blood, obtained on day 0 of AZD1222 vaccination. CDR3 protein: CASSFEGQESYNSPLHF. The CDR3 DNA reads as TGTGCCAGCAGTTTTGAGGGACAGGAGAGCTATAATTCACCCCTCCACTTT.